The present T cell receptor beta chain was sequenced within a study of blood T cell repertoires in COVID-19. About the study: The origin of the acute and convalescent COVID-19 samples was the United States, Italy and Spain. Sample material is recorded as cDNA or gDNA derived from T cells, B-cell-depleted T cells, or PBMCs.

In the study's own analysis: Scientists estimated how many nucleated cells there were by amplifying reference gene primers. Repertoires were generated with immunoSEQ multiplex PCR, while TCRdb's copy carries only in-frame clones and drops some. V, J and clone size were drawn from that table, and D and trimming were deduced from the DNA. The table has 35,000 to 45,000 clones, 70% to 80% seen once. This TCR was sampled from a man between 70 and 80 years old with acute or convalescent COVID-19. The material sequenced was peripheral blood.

The CDR3 region has the DNA TGTGCCAGCAGTACCCCGACTAGCGGGAGGTGGGAGCAGTACTTC. It specifies CASSTPTSGRWEQYF. This chain uses TRBV27 with TRBJ2-7; 13 bases match TRBD2. Losses at the gene ends were 5 bases for V and 7 bases for J; bases not matched to a gene: 8. The CDR3 totals 15 residues. Germline CDR1 reads MNHEY; CDR2 reads SMNVEV (reference sequence).